Listed below are T cell receptor beta chains from one sample, sequenced in a study of T-cell reconstitution after alpha-beta-depleted transplantation in children. Each CDR3 protein gets one entry after TCRdb re-called the PCR reads with MiXCR. The repertoire includes about 340,000 distinct CDR3 sequences, around 10% of them detected once, and 2% to 3% sits in the top ten. Sequenced here: PBMCs from the stem cell graft donor, sampled from the stem cell graft. These TCRs come from a human donor who donated a stem cell graft to a child with acute lymphoblastic leukemia. The CDR3 runs from the conserved cysteine through the conserved F or W. A D gene is named only where the DNA matches it firmly. Only some rows state a clone size, as once, few, many or a class for expanded clones.

d_gene	v_gene	j_gene	abundance	CDR3aa	CDR3nt
NA	TRBV5-1	TRBJ2-2	NA	CASSLDYINTGELFF	TGCGCCAGCAGCTTGGACTATATCAACACCGGGGAGCTGTTTTTT
TRBD2	TRBV20-1	TRBJ2-3	NA	CSASGLAGLTDTQYF	TGCAGTGCTAGCGGACTAGCGGGACTCACAGATACGCAGTATTTT
NA	TRBV1	TRBJ1-2	few	CTSSTRTESGYTF	TGCACCAGCAGCACCCGGACAGAGTCTGGCTACACCTTC
NA	TRBV20-1	TRBJ2-1	NA	CSAGPPSSYNEQFF	TGCAGTGCAGGCCCGCCGAGCTCCTACAATGAGCAGTTCTTC
TRBD2	TRBV5-1	TRBJ2-1	few	CASSLGLAGGINEQFF	TGCGCCAGCAGCTTGGGACTAGCGGGAGGCATAAATGAGCAGTTCTTC
TRBD2	TRBV3-1	TRBJ2-1	few	CASSQNSGRAYEQFF	TGTGCCAGCAGCCAAAATAGCGGGAGGGCCTATGAGCAGTTCTTC
TRBD2	TRBV5-1	TRBJ2-3	NA	CASSDRDYLTDTQYF	TGCGCCAGCAGCGACCGGGACTACCTCACAGATACGCAGTATTTT
TRBD1	TRBV5-1	TRBJ2-2	NA	CASREGAGPNTGELFF	TGCGCCAGCAGAGAGGGGGCCGGACCGAACACCGGGGAGCTGTTTTTT
NA	TRBV10-3	TRBJ2-7	NA	CATFAGHKSSYEQYF	TGTGCCACCTTCGCGGGGCACAAAAGCTCCTACGAGCAGTACTTC
TRBD1	TRBV30	TRBJ1-1	once	CAWDPGTGVMNTEAFF	TGTGCCTGGGACCCGGGTACAGGGGTTATGAACACTGAAGCTTTCTTT
NA	TRBV20-1	TRBJ2-7	NA	CSAKGSLPYEQYF	TGCAGTGCTAAAGGTAGCCTTCCCTACGAGCAGTACTTC